This is a list of T cell receptor beta chains from one sample in a study of cytomegalovirus exposure and HLA in healthy donors. Sequenced by immunoSEQ multiplex PCR; TCRdb stores in-frame clones only, minus some. Of 110,000 to 150,000 clones detected, approximately 83% appear once; the ten largest clones hold roughly 4.5%. Source material: PBMCs. These receptors all come from a man between 40 and 49 years old in good health and CMV-seropositive. Each CDR3 is given without its conserved first and last residue. The order of the fields is CDR3 length, V gene, CDR3 protein.

length: 13; V: TRBV30; CDR3: AWSVGAGRRGGYT
length: 10; V: TRBV5-1; CDR3: ASRRTGYEQY
length: 10; V: TRBV7-9; CDR3: ASRRDSYEQY
length: 11; V: TRBV30; CDR3: AWKEVFYTEAF
length: 12; V: TRBV7-2; CDR3: ASSLVSGGYGYT
length: 10; V: TRBV29-1; CDR3: SVAKSTDTQY
length: 15; V: TRBV4-1; CDR3: ASSQGPSGSGADTQY
length: 8; V: TRBV29-1; CDR3: SVGNSEAF
length: 10; V: TRBV7-2; CDR3: ASSLRLQTQY
length: 16; V: TRBV18; CDR3: ASSPPVGHFNSGNTIY
length: 11; V: TRBV7-3; CDR3: ASSSTNTGELF
length: 11; V: TRBV29-1; CDR3: SVEARGSDTQY
length: 13; V: TRBV19; CDR3: ASTSAGTNTGELF